These T cell receptor beta chains were read from a single sample in a study of T cells in Graves' hyperthyroidism and ophthalmopathy. TCRdb recomputed calls from the multiplex PCR reads with MiXCR, one row per CDR3 protein. This sample carries 350,000 to 500,000 distinct CDR3 sequences, approximately 15% of them seen once, and the ten largest clones take 4% to 6.5%. Sequencing input: blood. The receptors stem from a woman aged 18-35 years with Graves' hyperthyroidism. The CDR3 runs from the conserved cysteine through the conserved F or W. D genes are given only for firm matches. Where a row states a size, it is once, few, many or the class of an expanded clone; other rows omit it.

TRBJ1-1,TRBD1,TRBV3-1,many,CASSPGDRGAEAFF,TGTGCCAGCAGCCCCGGCGACAGGGGCGCTGAAGCTTTCTTT
TRBJ2-5,TRBD2,TRBV12-3/TRBV12-4,many,CASSFGLAGFQETQYF,TGTGCCAGCAGTTTTGGCCTAGCGGGTTTTCAAGAGACCCAGTACTTC
TRBJ2-2,.,TRBV10-3,few,CAIRRGDSESGELFF,TGTGCCATCCGGAGGGGGGATTCGGAATCCGGGGAGCTGTTTTTT
TRBJ2-5,TRBD1,TRBV12-3/TRBV12-4,many,CASSHTGGETQYF,TGTGCCAGCAGTCACACAGGGGGGGAGACCCAGTACTTC
TRBJ2-7,.,TRBV2,many,CASSERRTYEQYF,TGTGCCAGCAGTGAAAGAAGGACCTACGAGCAGTACTTC
TRBJ2-7,.,TRBV6-1,many,CASSDPTVRNSYEQYF,TGTGCCAGCAGTGACCCGACGGTGCGCAACTCCTACGAGCAGTACTTC
TRBJ1-1,.,TRBV11-3,many,CASSLQEDTEAFF,TGTGCCAGCAGCTTACAAGAGGACACTGAAGCTTTCTTT
TRBJ2-7,TRBD1,TRBV10-3,many,CAIKGTGSYEQYF,TGTGCCATCAAGGGGACAGGGTCCTACGAGCAGTACTTC
TRBJ2-2,.,TRBV4-1,.,CASSQESGRTGELFF,TGCGCCAGCAGCCAAGAGTCGGGTAGGACCGGGGAGCTGTTTTTT
TRBJ2-5,.,TRBV11-2,many,CASSFAKGGETQYF,TGTGCCAGCAGCTTCGCGAAAGGGGGGGAGACCCAGTACTTC
TRBJ2-1,TRBD2,TRBV24-1,few,CATSDPSKIAGVNNEQFF,TGTGCCACCAGTGATCCCAGTAAAATAGCGGGAGTTAACAATGAGCAGTTCTTC
TRBJ2-3,TRBD2,TRBV5-6,many,CASSRWTSGSSDTQYF,TGTGCCAGCAGCCGGTGGACTAGCGGGAGTTCAGATACGCAGTATTTT
TRBJ1-5,.,TRBV6-1,many,CASTDDFMQPQHF,TGTGCCAGCACCGACGATTTCATGCAGCCCCAGCATTTT
TRBJ1-1,TRBD1,TRBV5-4,.,CASSLGGGKEAFF,TGTGCCAGCAGCTTGGGAGGGGGCAAGGAAGCTTTCTTT
TRBJ1-6,.,TRBV3-1,many,CASSPGPEPPLHF,TGTGCCAGCAGCCCCGGGCCCGAACCACCCCTCCACTTT
TRBJ2-7,TRBD1,TRBV6-1,many,CASSGPGGASYEQYF,TGTGCCAGCAGTGGCCCAGGGGGAGCGTCCTACGAGCAGTACTTC
TRBJ2-3,TRBD2,TRBV4-2,.,CASSQDLLAGVTDTQYF,TGTGCCAGCAGCCAAGATCTCCTAGCGGGAGTGACAGATACGCAGTATTTT
TRBJ2-5,.,TRBV20-1,.,CSARLIRAGGLGETQYF,TGCAGTGCTAGACTAATTAGGGCCGGGGGCTTGGGTGAGACCCAGTACTTC
TRBJ1-1,TRBD1,TRBV7-6,.,CASSLGPGQGATEAFF,TGTGCCAGCAGCTTAGGACCGGGACAGGGGGCGACTGAAGCTTTCTTT
TRBJ1-2,TRBD1,TRBV5-1,few,CASSAPGQGSHGYTF,TGCGCCAGCAGCGCCCCGGGACAGGGCAGCCATGGCTACACCTTC
TRBJ2-1,.,TRBV27,few,CASSPRLYNEQFF,TGTGCCAGCAGTCCACGACTCTACAATGAGCAGTTCTTC
TRBJ1-1,.,TRBV28,many,CASSLLGGRTEAFF,TGTGCCAGCAGTCTCCTCGGGGGGCGTACTGAAGCTTTCTTT
TRBJ1-3,TRBD1,TRBV12-3/TRBV12-4,.,CASSHQGARNTIYF,TGTGCCAGCAGTCACCAGGGGGCGCGAAACACCATATATTTT
TRBJ2-3,TRBD2,TRBV25-1,once,CASSAQLAGVADTQYF,TGTGCCAGCAGTGCCCAACTAGCGGGAGTTGCAGATACGCAGTATTTT
TRBJ1-4,TRBD1,TRBV12-3/TRBV12-4,few,CASSPLQGQGVDNEKLFF,TGTGCCAGCAGCCCTTTGCAAGGACAGGGAGTAGATAATGAAAAACTGTTTTTT
TRBJ2-1,TRBD2,TRBV7-3,many,CASSDGTSEQFF,TGTGCCAGCAGCGACGGGACTAGTGAGCAGTTCTTC
TRBJ1-3,.,TRBV3-1,few,CASSQGLGNTIYF,TGTGCCAGCAGCCAAGGATTGGGAAACACCATATATTTT
TRBJ2-1,TRBD2,TRBV13,many,CASSLGLADYNEQFF,TGTGCCAGCAGCTTGGGACTAGCGGACTACAATGAGCAGTTCTTC
TRBJ2-1,.,TRBV5-6,.,CASSLEGGGAHNEQFF,TGTGCCAGCAGCTTGGAGGGTGGCGGGGCGCACAATGAGCAGTTCTTC
TRBJ1-1,.,TRBV12-3/TRBV12-4,.,CASSLQYGTEAFF,TGTGCCAGCAGTCTACAGTATGGCACTGAAGCTTTCTTT
TRBJ2-1,TRBD2,TRBV5-1,few,CASSSGGYEQFF,TGCGCCAGCAGCTCCGGGGGGTATGAGCAGTTCTTC
TRBJ2-1,.,TRBV20-1,few,CSARDGARGPEFF,TGCAGTGCTAGAGATGGAGCGAGAGGGCCGGAGTTCTTC
TRBJ1-4,TRBD1,TRBV12-3/TRBV12-4,.,CASSFFLGDRGPDHEKLFF,TGTGCCAGCAGTTTCTTTCTAGGGGACAGGGGGCCCGATCATGAAAAACTGTTTTTT
TRBJ2-7,.,TRBV6-1,many,CATQKRGSVDEQYF,TGTGCCACCCAAAAACGGGGTTCGGTGGACGAGCAGTACTTC
TRBJ2-3,.,TRBV4-2,.,CASSQDPAQNRASMNTQYF,TGTGCCAGCAGCCAAGACCCGGCTCAAAATAGGGCTAGCATGAATACGCAGTATTTT
TRBJ2-4,.,TRBV27,few,CASTLGGVAWNIQYF,TGTGCCAGCACCCTCGGAGGGGTAGCTTGGAACATTCAGTACTTC
TRBJ2-5,.,TRBV29-1,many,CSVEEWARGETQYF,TGCAGCGTTGAAGAGTGGGCCCGTGGAGAGACCCAGTACTTC
TRBJ2-7,TRBD1,TRBV6-2/TRBV6-3,many,CASSETGIYEQYF,TGTGCCAGCAGTGAGACAGGGATCTACGAGCAGTACTTC
TRBJ1-2,TRBD1,TRBV28,many,CASSLSDRGGYTF,TGTGCCAGCAGTTTAAGTGACAGGGGTGGCTACACCTTC
TRBJ1-5,.,TRBV20-1,many,CSARYSNQPQHF,TGCAGTGCACGATATAGCAATCAGCCCCAGCATTTT
TRBJ1-4,.,TRBV30,few,CAWSPIRAGRNEKLFF,TGTGCCTGGAGTCCCATCAGGGCCGGACGTAATGAAAAACTGTTTTTT
TRBJ1-1,.,TRBV28,many,CASSQRTGQPTEAFF,TGTGCCAGCAGTCAGAGGACCGGGCAGCCCACTGAAGCTTTCTTT
TRBJ2-5,.,TRBV5-1,.,CASSWRRGGRRAEETQYF,TGCGCCAGCAGTTGGCGCCGCGGCGGGCGCAGGGCTGAAGAGACCCAGTACTTC
TRBJ1-1,.,TRBV6-1,.,CASSEQGENTEAFF,TGTGCCAGCAGTGAACAGGGCGAAAACACTGAAGCTTTCTTT
TRBJ2-3,.,TRBV3-1,many,CASSYRADTQYF,TGTGCCAGCAGCTACAGGGCAGATACGCAGTATTTT
TRBJ1-5,TRBD1,TRBV28,.,CASDRVDQPQHF,TGTGCCAGCGACAGGGTTGATCAGCCCCAGCATTTT
TRBJ2-1,TRBD2,TRBV27,.,CASSFISGSYSEQFF,TGTGCCAGCAGTTTTATTAGCGGGAGTTACAGTGAGCAGTTCTTC
TRBJ2-1,TRBD2,TRBV12-3/TRBV12-4,many,CASRPSGRRIWEQFF,TGTGCCAGCAGACCGAGCGGGAGGCGTATCTGGGAGCAGTTCTTC
TRBJ1-1,.,TRBV3-1,many,CASSHGPEAFF,TGTGCCAGCAGCCACGGACCTGAAGCTTTCTTT
TRBJ1-1,.,TRBV30,many,CAWSFGSLLAEAFF,TGTGCCTGGAGTTTCGGGTCCCTGTTGGCTGAAGCTTTCTTT
TRBJ2-1,TRBD2,TRBV18,many,CASSPEAGAYNEQFF,TGTGCCAGCTCACCGGAAGCGGGAGCCTACAATGAGCAGTTCTTC
TRBJ1-2,TRBD1,TRBV5-6,many,CASSLFRDRPYGYTF,TGTGCCAGCAGCTTGTTCCGGGACAGACCTTATGGCTACACCTTC
TRBJ2-1,TRBD2,TRBV28,many,CASREGLGSYNEQFF,TGTGCCAGCCGGGAGGGTCTTGGAAGTTACAATGAGCAGTTCTTC
TRBJ2-5,TRBD2,TRBV7-2,many,CASSNRGGEETQYF,TGTGCCAGCAGCAACCGGGGGGGGGAAGAGACCCAGTACTTC
TRBJ2-5,TRBD2,TRBV7-2,many,CASSLGPGGPETQYF,TGTGCCAGCAGCTTAGGACCGGGAGGGCCAGAGACCCAGTACTTC
TRBJ2-1,.,TRBV10-1,.,CASSDGWRNEQFF,TGCGCCAGCAGTGATGGCTGGAGGAATGAGCAGTTCTTC